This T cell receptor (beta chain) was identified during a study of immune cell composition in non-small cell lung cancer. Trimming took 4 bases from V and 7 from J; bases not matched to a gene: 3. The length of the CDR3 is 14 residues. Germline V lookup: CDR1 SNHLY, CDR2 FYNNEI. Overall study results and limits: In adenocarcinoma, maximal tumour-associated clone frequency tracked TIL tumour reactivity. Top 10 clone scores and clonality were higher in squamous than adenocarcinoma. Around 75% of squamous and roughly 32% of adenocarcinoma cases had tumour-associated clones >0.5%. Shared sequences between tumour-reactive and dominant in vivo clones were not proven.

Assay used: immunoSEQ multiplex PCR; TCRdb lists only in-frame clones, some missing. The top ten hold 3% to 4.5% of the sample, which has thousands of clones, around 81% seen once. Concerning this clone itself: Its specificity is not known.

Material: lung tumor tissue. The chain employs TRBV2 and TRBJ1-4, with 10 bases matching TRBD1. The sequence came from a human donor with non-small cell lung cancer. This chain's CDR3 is CASSGQGAREKLFF. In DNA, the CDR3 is TGTGCCAGCAGTGGACAGGGGGCGCGTGAAAAACTGTTTTTT.